These 18 T cell receptor beta chains came from one sample sequenced in a study of blood T cell repertoires in COVID-19. The data were produced by immunoSEQ multiplex PCR, yet TCRdb's version contains in-frame clones alone and is incomplete. The sample holds about 110,000 clones, 71% seen once. The specimen was peripheral blood. The receptors derive from a human donor with acute or convalescent COVID-19. The donor label of this sample is uncertain.

The chain employs TRBV6-1 and TRBJ2-3, with 8 positions matching TRBD2. Germline-derived CDR1 and CDR2 are MNHNS and SASEGT. The CDR3 has 16 amino acids. With V trimmed by 1 base and J by 2 bases, 5 bases remained unmatched. The CDR3 protein is CASSEEGSGATDTQYF. Written as DNA, the CDR3 is TGTGCCAGCAGTGAAGAGGGTAGCGGGGCCACAGATACGCAGTATTTT.

Only one count was recorded for this clone. The genes are TRBV29-1 and TRBJ2-5; D remains ambiguous. Germline V gives CDR1 SQVTM, CDR2 ANQGSEA. The CDR3 sequence is 11 residues long. V was pared by 0 bases and J by 6 bases, with 5 bases between. The CDR3 loop reads CSVEDLQTQYF. CDR3 nucleotides: TGCAGCGTTGAAGATCTCCAGACCCAGTACTTC.

This clone is large by share. This rearrangement joins TRBV7-6 to TRBJ1-2; TRBD1 matches at 9 bases. CDR3 length equals 14 residues. The germline V gene has CDR1 SGHVS and CDR2 FNYEAQ. V gave up 4 bases and J gave up 4 bases; unmatched junction bases: 4. CDR3 DNA: TGTGCCAGCAGCTCGGGACAGGGAATCTATGGCTACACCTTC. Translation gives CASSSGQGIYGYTF.

The chain is built from TRBV18 and TRBJ1-4; D gene ambiguous. The CDR3 spans 17 residues. Per the germline V gene, CDR1 is KGHSH and CDR2 is LQKENI. V lost 0 bases to trimming and J lost 8 bases, with 19 bases between them. CDR3 amino acids: CASSPPWMAGPPEKLFF. In nucleotides, the CDR3 is TGTGCCAGCTCACCACCGTGGATGGCAGGTCCTCCCGAAAAACTGTTTTTT.

This clone was counted between two and nine times. The V and J genes are TRBV20-1 and TRBJ1-5; a possible D gene is TRBD1 (6 bases). V dropped 6 bases and J dropped 1 base, with 19 bases sitting between them. This CDR3 contains 16 residues. In germline, CDR1 is DFQATT, CDR2 SNEGSKA (reference sequence). The CDR3 reads CSASVGVGQSNQPQHF. In DNA, the CDR3 is TGCAGTGCCAGTGTGGGGGTAGGACAGAGCAATCAGCCCCAGCATTTT.

In this sample, this clone turned up a few times. The chain is built from TRBV5-5 and TRBJ2-3; TRBD2 aligns across 7 bases. Trimming removed 2 bases from V and 2 bases from J; junction bases left unmatched: 5. The V gene's germline CDR1 is SGHKS and CDR2 YYEKEE (reference sequence). The CDR3 sequence is 15 residues long. CDR3 in DNA: TGTGCCAGCAGCTTTGCGGGGGACCTCACAGATACGCAGTATTTT. This sequence encodes CASSFAGDLTDTQYF.

The rearrangement joins TRBV4-1 to TRBJ1-4, with 10 bases aligning to TRBD1. This CDR3 spans 13 amino acids. CDR1 MGHRA and CDR2 YSYEKL come from the germline V gene. Trimming at V came to 9 bases and at J to 8 bases, leaving 6 bases not matched to a gene. The DNA for the CDR3 is TGCGCCAGTACCGACAGGGGGCACGAAAAACTGTTTTTT. Translating gives CASTDRGHEKLFF.

CDR3 sequence (DNA): TGTGCCAGCAGTGAGGGCTATTCAGGGGAAGTATGGGATGAAGCTTTCTTT. Translated, it gives CASSEGYSGEVWDEAFF. The V gene is TRBV6-1, the J gene TRBJ1-1, with D possibly matching TRBD1 (6 bases). Germline CDR1 and CDR2: MNHNS and SASEGT. The CDR3 has 17 residues. The ends were cut back, 3 bases at V and 7 bases at J, with 24 bases in the middle.

Written as DNA, the CDR3 is TGCGCCAGCAGCTTATCAGTTGGACTACTCAATTCCTATGGCTACACCTTC. It specifies CASSLSVGLLNSYGYTF. V usage is TRBV5-1 and J usage is TRBJ1-2; D is unclear. The CDR3 has 17 residues. V dropped 2 bases and J dropped 4 bases, with 21 bases sitting between them. Germline assignment: CDR1 SGHRS and CDR2 YFSETQ. Full variable domain (missing parts from reference TRBV5-1 and TRBJ1-2): KAGVTQTPRYLIKTRGQQVTLSCSPISGHRSVSWYQQTPGQGLQFLFEYFSETQRNKGNFPGRFSGRQFSNSRSEMNVSTLELGDSALYLCASSLSVGLLNSYGYTFGSGTRLTVV.

A note on this clone: Different DNA sequences within this sample yield the same CDR3. V and J are TRBV29-1 and TRBJ1-4; no reliable D call. V was trimmed by 4 bases and J by 8 bases, leaving 11 bases between them. In germline, CDR1 is SQVTM, CDR2 ANQGSEA. The CDR3 loop spans 12 amino acids. The CDR3, as DNA: TGCAGCGTTGGTGGCGGCGGCGAAAAACTGTTTTTT. It codes for CSVGGGGEKLFF.

The rearrangement uses TRBV9 and TRBJ1-4, with D unclear. CDR1 is SGDLS and CDR2 is YYNGEE in the germline V gene. There are 15 residues in the CDR3. Trimming took 0 bases from V and 3 from J, leaving 9 bases between them. The DNA for the CDR3 is TGTGCCAGCAGCGTAGGGGCTGCACCTAATGAAAAACTGTTTTTT. Protein product: CASSVGAAPNEKLFF.

The rearrangement uses TRBV19 and TRBJ2-5, with TRBD1 identical over 9 bases. Trimming at V came to 6 bases and at J to 5 bases, leaving 7 bases not matched to a gene. Per germline, CDR1 LNHDA and CDR2 SQIVND (reference sequence). CDR3 size: 14 residues. The CDR3 protein is CASSPGTGRETQYF. CDR3 sequence (DNA): TGTGCCAGTAGCCCCGGGACAGGGCGTGAGACCCAGTACTTC.

V usage is TRBV11-3 and J usage is TRBJ1-3, with no clear D. Germline CDR1 is SGHNT and CDR2 is YENEEA. The CDR3 contains 13 residues. V was pared by 3 bases and J by 4 bases, with 7 bases between. The CDR3 is CASSLSGGNTIYF. DNA of the CDR3: TGTGCCAGCAGCTTGTCCGGGGGAAACACCATATATTTT.

This chain links TRBV21-1 with TRBJ1-5. TRBV21-1 is designated a pseudogene. The CDR3 covers 17 residues. The CDR3 DNA reads as TGTGCCAGCAGCAAAGGGCCCACGGGATATAGCAATCAGCCCCAGCATTTT. Translating it yields CASSKGPTGYSNQPQHF.

The rearrangement uses TRBV5-1 and TRBJ2-2, with 8 nucleotides matching TRBD2. V shed 0 bases, J shed 5 bases, and the junction held 6 bases outside the gene matches. Germline CDR1 reads SGHRS; CDR2 reads YFSETQ. The CDR3 extends over 16 amino acids. The CDR3 loop reads CASSLAHAGGTGELFF. The CDR3 region has the DNA TGCGCCAGCAGCTTGGCCCACGCGGGGGGTACCGGGGAGCTGTTTTTT.

The rearrangement uses TRBV5-4 and TRBJ2-3; D is possibly TRBD1 (6 bases). This CDR3 is 15 amino acids long. The ends were cut back, 2 bases at V and 5 bases at J, with 15 bases in the middle. Germline CDR1 is SGHNT and CDR2 is YYREEE (reference sequence). This chain's CDR3 is CASSLQGGEEDTQYF. The DNA for the CDR3 is TGTGCCAGCAGCTTACAGGGTGGAGAAGAAGATACGCAGTATTTT. Full variable domain (remainder filled in from reference TRBV5-4 and TRBJ2-3): ETGVTQSPTHLIKTRGQQVTLRCSSQSGHNTVSWYQQALGQGPQFIFQYYREEENGRGNFPPRFSGLQFPNYSSELNVNALELDDSALYLCASSLQGGEEDTQYFGPGTRLTVL.

The table lists this clone with a count of one. This sequence joins TRBV18 and TRBJ2-5, with D perhaps matching TRBD1 (6 bases). V was trimmed by 1 base and J by 2 bases, leaving 8 bases between them. Germline V CDR1 and CDR2: KGHSH, LQKENI. The CDR3 covers 14 residues. The chain's CDR3 is CASSPRTEQETQYF. The CDR3 nucleotides are TGTGCCAGCTCACCACGGACAGAACAAGAGACCCAGTACTTC.

This clone was observed a single time. The chain recombines TRBV3-1 (or the pseudogene TRBV3-2) with TRBJ1-1; D is undetermined. This CDR3 is 14 amino acids long. Trimming shortened V by 1 base and J by 1 base, and 7 bases separated the two germline ends. CDR1 LGHDT and CDR2 YNNKEL come from the germline V gene (reference sequence). The CDR3 protein is CASSQGLTNTEAFF. The CDR3 region has the DNA TGTGCCAGCAGCCAAGGACTCACGAACACTGAAGCTTTCTTT.